The present T cell receptor (beta chain) was sequenced within a study of blood T cells in healthy people across ages. Study outcomes and limitations: Estimated diversity that came from one million T cells was considered an underestimate.

The use of a sample-barcoded 5' primer and a J-beta primer mix characterized a second PCR of roughly 6 to 11 cycles. The template-switch adaptor was a 5' adaptor with 12 random nucleotides. It tagged each cDNA molecule. From the 5' RACE reads, TCRdb called clonotypes with MiXCR, one entry per CDR3 protein. The profile shows 1.5 million to 2 million distinct CDR3 sequences, almost 35% of them singletons. Ten or more counts support this clonotype. The antigen remains unidentified. V lost 6 bases, J lost 1 base, and 11 bases stayed unmatched. The CDR3 covers 15 residues. Germline assignment: CDR1 SQVTM and CDR2 ANQGSEA.

The sample consisted of blood. The clonotype comes from a woman aged 25 to 39 in good health. This sequence joins TRBV29-1 and TRBJ2-7; 8 nucleotides line up with TRBD1. DNA for the CDR3: TGCAGCGTACGGCTGACAGGGGATAGATCCTACGAGCAGTACTTC. Translating gives CSVRLTGDRSYEQYF.